The rows below give T cell receptor beta chains drawn from one sample of a study of shared clonotypes between healthy human individuals. Generated by immunoSEQ multiplex PCR, the TCRdb table keeps only in-frame clones and is missing some. The repertoire holds about 2 million clones, with about 95% as singletons. The sequencing sample was made of naive CD8+ T cells sorted from blood. The receptors stem from a man younger than 30 in good health. The conserved cysteine and the conserved F or W are not part of the CDR3 here.

J: TRBJ2-7; V: TRBV4-1; CDR3: ASSQEPSGRFYEQY
J: TRBJ1-5; V: TRBV5-1; CDR3: ASSPGTGTRRPLNQPQH
J: TRBJ1-2; V: TRBV15; CDR3: ATSRDPIGDYGYT
J: TRBJ1-2; V: TRBV13; CDR3: ASSSDSGGYT
J: TRBJ2-1; V: TRBV5-1; CDR3: ASSLASGSHNEQF
J: TRBJ1-2; V: TRBV27; CDR3: ASSPGTGSQNT
J: TRBJ1-5; V: TRBV27; CDR3: ASSPSTGEVNQPQH
J: TRBJ1-4; V: TRBV5-6; CDR3: ASSLGGQLDEKLF
J: TRBJ2-3; V: TRBV4-1; CDR3: ASWKGGADTQY
J: TRBJ1-2; V: TRBV9; CDR3: ASSFEQGGHGYT
J: TRBJ2-3; V: TRBV4-1; CDR3: ASSQTPLLAPNPTQY
J: TRBJ2-7; V: TRBV9; CDR3: ASSPLTGNPYEQY
J: TRBJ2-7; V: TRBV6-4; CDR3: ASSDGRGASYEQY
J: TRBJ2-7; V: TRBV23-1; CDR3: ASSPRQNSTYDQY
J: TRBJ2-3; V: TRBV6-5; CDR3: ASSPDTDTQY
J: TRBJ1-1; V: TRBV28; CDR3: ASSHPEGTEAF